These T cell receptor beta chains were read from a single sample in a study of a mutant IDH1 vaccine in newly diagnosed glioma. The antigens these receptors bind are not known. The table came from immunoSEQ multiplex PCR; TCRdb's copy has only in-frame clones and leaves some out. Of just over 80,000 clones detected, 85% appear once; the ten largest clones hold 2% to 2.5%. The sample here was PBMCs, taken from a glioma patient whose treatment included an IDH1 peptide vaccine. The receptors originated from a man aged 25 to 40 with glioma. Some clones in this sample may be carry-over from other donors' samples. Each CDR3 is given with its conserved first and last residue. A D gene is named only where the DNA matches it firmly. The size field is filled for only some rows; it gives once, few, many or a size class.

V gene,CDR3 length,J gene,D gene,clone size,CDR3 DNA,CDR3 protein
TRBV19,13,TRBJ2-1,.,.,TGTGCCAGTAGTCCTGGGGCATACAATGAGCAGTTCTTC,CASSPGAYNEQFF
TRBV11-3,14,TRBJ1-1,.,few,TGTGCCAGCAGAAACAAACAGGGTAGCACTGAAGCTTTCTTT,CASRNKQGSTEAFF
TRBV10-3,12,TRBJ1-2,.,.,TGTGCCATCAGTGAGTCCGAGGGGGGCTACACCTTC,CAISESEGGYTF
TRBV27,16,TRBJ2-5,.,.,TGTGCCAGCAGTTTATCGGGGGCCGGGGGGCATGAGACCCAGTACTTC,CASSLSGAGGHETQYF
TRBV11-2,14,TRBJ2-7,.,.,TGTGCCAGCAGCAACATCTACGGGTCAAGCGAGCAGTACTTC,CASSNIYGSSEQYF
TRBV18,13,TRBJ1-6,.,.,TGTGCCAGCTCACCACAGGATAATTCACCCCTCCACTTT,CASSPQDNSPLHF
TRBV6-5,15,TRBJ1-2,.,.,TGTGCCAGCAGTTACTCTGGGCAGGGGTGGAATGGCTACACCTTC,CASSYSGQGWNGYTF
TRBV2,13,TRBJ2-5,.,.,TGTGCCAGCAGTGACCAGGGCCGAGAGACCCAGTACTTC,CASSDQGRETQYF
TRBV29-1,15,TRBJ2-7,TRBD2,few,TGCAGCGTCACCGATGGACTAGCGGGAAGTTACGAGCAGTACTTC,CSVTDGLAGSYEQYF
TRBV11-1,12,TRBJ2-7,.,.,TGTGCCAGCAGCTTAGGGACCTACGAGCAGTACTTC,CASSLGTYEQYF
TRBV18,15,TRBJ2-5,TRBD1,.,TGTGCCAGCTCACCACCGTATGGGACAGAGGGGACCCAGTACTTC,CASSPPYGTEGTQYF
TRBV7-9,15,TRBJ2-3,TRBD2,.,TGTGCCAGCAGCCCCGGACTAGCGGAAACAGATACGCAGTATTTT,CASSPGLAETDTQYF
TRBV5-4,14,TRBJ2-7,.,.,TGTGCCAGCAGCTTGCGGGTCTACAGCTACGAGCAGTACTTC,CASSLRVYSYEQYF
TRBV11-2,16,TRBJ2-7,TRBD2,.,TGTGCCAGCAGCCCTTTAGCGGGAGGGCAGAGGTACGAGCAGTACTTC,CASSPLAGGQRYEQYF
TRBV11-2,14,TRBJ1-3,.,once,TGTGCCAGCAGCTTGGATTTAACTGGAAACACCATATATTTT,CASSLDLTGNTIYF
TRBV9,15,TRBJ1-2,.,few,TGTGCCAGCAGCGTAGACACAGGGCTCGACTATGGCTACACCTTC,CASSVDTGLDYGYTF
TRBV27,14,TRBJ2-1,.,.,TGTGCCAGCAGTTCAATACCTCTAAGTCGGGAGCAGTTCTTC,CASSSIPLSREQFF
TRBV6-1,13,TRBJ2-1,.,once,TGTGCCAGCAGTTTTAGGGATCTCGGTGAGCAGTTCTTC,CASSFRDLGEQFF
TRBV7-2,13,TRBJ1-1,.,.,TGTGCCAGCACCCTTCCAGGGAACACTGAAGCTTTCTTT,CASTLPGNTEAFF
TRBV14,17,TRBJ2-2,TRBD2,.,TGTGCCAGCAGCCAAGAAGGACTAGCGGGGAGCACCGGGGAGCTGTTTTTT,CASSQEGLAGSTGELFF
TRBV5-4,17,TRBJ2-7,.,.,TGTGCCAGCAGCTCCCGTAGGGGCGGGACTGGTGTTAACGAGCAGTACTTC,CASSSRRGGTGVNEQYF
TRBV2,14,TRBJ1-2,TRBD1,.,TGTGCCAGCAGAAGAATGACAGGGGTTGATGGCTACACCTTC,CASRRMTGVDGYTF
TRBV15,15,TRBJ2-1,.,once,TGTGCCACCAGGGGGAGAAGCATACCCGGAGATGAGCAGTTCTTC,CATRGRSIPGDEQFF
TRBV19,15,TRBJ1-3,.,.,TGTGCCAGTAGTATACAACGGCACTCTGGAAACACCATATATTTT,CASSIQRHSGNTIYF
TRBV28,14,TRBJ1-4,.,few,TGTGCCAGCAGTTTGGGGGGAGATCGGGAAAAACTGTTTTTT,CASSLGGDREKLFF
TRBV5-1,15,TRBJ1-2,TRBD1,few,TGCGCCAGCAGGCTTAGGACAGGGGAGTTTTATGGCTACACCTTC,CASRLRTGEFYGYTF
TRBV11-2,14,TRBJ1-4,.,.,TGTGCCAGCAGCACCCGGATCCGGGTTGAAAAACTGTTTTTT,CASSTRIRVEKLFF
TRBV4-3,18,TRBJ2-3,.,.,TGCGCCAGCAGCCCTCAGTTAGAGCTCGGTGGAGCCACAGATACGCAGTATTTT,CASSPQLELGGATDTQYF
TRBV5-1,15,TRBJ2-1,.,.,TGCGCCAGCAGCTTGTACGGGAGTTCCTACAATGAGCAGTTCTTC,CASSLYGSSYNEQFF
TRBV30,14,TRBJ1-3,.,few,TGTGCCTGGACCCAGGGGTTCTCTGGAAACACCATATATTTT,CAWTQGFSGNTIYF
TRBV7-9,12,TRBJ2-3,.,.,TGTGCCAGCACCTGGGGAACAGATACGCAGTATTTT,CASTWGTDTQYF
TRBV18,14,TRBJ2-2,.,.,TGTGCCAGCTCACTCGGACGGCCCACCGGGGAGCTGTTTTTT,CASSLGRPTGELFF
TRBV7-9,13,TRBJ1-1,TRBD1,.,TGTGCCAGCAGCTCCCGAGGACAGGGTAAAGCTTTCTTT,CASSSRGQGKAFF
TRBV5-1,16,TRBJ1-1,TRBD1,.,TGCGCCAGCAGTCCCGGGACAGGGGGACCGAACACTGAAGCTTTCTTT,CASSPGTGGPNTEAFF
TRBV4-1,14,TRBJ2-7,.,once,TGCGCCAGCAGCCAAGATCGGGGATATGGGGAGCAGTACTTC,CASSQDRGYGEQYF
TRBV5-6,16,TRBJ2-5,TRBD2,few,TGTGCCAGCAGCTGGGCTAGCGGGGGGGCGACAGAGACCCAGTACTTC,CASSWASGGATETQYF
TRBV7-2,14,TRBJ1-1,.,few,TGTGCCAGCACCCCCGGGGGAGGCTACACTGAAGCTTTCTTT,CASTPGGGYTEAFF
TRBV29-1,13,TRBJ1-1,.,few,TGCAGCGTTGAAGGCAGGCTTAACACTGAAGCTTTCTTT,CSVEGRLNTEAFF
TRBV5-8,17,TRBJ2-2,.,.,TGTGCCAGCAGCCCCCGGGTGGGGGGAATTCCAACCGGGGAGCTGTTTTTT,CASSPRVGGIPTGELFF
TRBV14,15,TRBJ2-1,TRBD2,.,TGTGCCAGCAGCCGACACGGGGGGGCGAGGAATGAGCAGTTCTTC,CASSRHGGARNEQFF
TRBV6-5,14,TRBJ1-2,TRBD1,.,TGTGCCAGCAGAGAAGCAGGGGGAGCTTATGGCTACACCTTC,CASREAGGAYGYTF
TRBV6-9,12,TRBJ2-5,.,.,TGTGCCAAAAGGACAGAAAAAGAGACCCAGTACTTC,CAKRTEKETQYF
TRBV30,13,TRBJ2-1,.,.,TGTGCCTGGAGTCCCGACAGTAACAATGAGCAGTTCTTC,CAWSPDSNNEQFF
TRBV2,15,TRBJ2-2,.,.,TGTGCCAGCAGAGACGCAGCGGGACAGGCCGGGGAGCTGTTTTTT,CASRDAAGQAGELFF
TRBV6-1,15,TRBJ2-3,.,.,TGTGCCAGCAGCCCCCACTACAGGGATGCAGATACGCAGTATTTT,CASSPHYRDADTQYF
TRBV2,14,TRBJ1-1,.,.,TGTGCCAGCACTCCGGGGCAGGGGAACACTGAAGCTTTCTTT,CASTPGQGNTEAFF
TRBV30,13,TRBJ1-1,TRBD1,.,TGTGCCTGGGGACTTGACAGGGACACTGAAGCTTTCTTT,CAWGLDRDTEAFF
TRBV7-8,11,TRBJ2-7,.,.,TGTGCCAGCAGCTTCTCCTACGAGCAGTACTTC,CASSFSYEQYF
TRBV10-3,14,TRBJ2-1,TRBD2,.,TGTGCCGCTTCTACTAGCGTCTTCTACAATGAGCAGTTCTTC,CAASTSVFYNEQFF
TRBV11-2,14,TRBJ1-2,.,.,TGTGCCAGCAGCTTAGAGGCTGGGGACTATGGCTACACCTTC,CASSLEAGDYGYTF
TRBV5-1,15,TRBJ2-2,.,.,TGCGCCAGCAGCGGGTCAGGACCAAACACCGGGGAGCTGTTTTTT,CASSGSGPNTGELFF
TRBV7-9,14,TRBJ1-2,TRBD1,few,TGTGCCAGCAGTCCGGACAGGACTAACTATGGCTACACCTTC,CASSPDRTNYGYTF
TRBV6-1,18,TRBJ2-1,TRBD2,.,TGTGCCAGCAGTGAAAGGCCCTGGGTAGCGGGACTATACAATGAGCAGTTCTTC,CASSERPWVAGLYNEQFF
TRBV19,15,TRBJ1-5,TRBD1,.,TGTGCCAGTAGTGGGGGAACAGGGGGAGGACAGCCCCAGCATTTT,CASSGGTGGGQPQHF
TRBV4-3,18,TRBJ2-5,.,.,TGCGCCAGCAGCCAAGATCTAGGGGGATCGGGTTCGGGAGAGACCCAGTACTTC,CASSQDLGGSGSGETQYF
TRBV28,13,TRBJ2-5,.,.,TGTGCCAGCAGTGGTCAGGGTATGGGGACCCAGTACTTC,CASSGQGMGTQYF
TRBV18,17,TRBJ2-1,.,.,TGTGCCAGCTCACCCCCTCAGTTCCAATTGTCCTACAATGAGCAGTTCTTC,CASSPPQFQLSYNEQFF
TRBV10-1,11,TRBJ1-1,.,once,TGCGCCACAGTTATGTTCACTGAAGCTTTCTTT,CATVMFTEAFF